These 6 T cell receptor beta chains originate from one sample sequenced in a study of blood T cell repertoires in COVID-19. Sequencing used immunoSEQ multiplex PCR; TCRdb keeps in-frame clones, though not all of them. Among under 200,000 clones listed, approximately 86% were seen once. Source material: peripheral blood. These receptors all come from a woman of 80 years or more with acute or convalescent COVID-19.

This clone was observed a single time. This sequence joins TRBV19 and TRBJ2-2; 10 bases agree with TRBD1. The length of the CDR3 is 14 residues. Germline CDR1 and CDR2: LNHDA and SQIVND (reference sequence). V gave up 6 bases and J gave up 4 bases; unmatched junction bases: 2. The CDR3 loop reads CASSRTGGTGELFF. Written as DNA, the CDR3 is TGTGCCAGTAGCCGGACAGGGGGCACCGGGGAGCTGTTTTTT.

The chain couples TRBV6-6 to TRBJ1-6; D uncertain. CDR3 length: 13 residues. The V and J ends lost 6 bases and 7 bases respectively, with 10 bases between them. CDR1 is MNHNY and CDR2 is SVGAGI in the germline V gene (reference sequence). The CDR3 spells CASSGLDNSPLHF. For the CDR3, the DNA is TGTGCCAGCAGCGGCCTAGACAATTCACCCCTCCACTTT.

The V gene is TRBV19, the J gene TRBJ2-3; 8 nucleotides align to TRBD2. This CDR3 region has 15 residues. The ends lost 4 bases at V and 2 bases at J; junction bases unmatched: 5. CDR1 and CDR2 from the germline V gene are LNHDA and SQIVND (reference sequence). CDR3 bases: TGTGCCAGTAGTACGACTAGCGCTTACACAGATACGCAGTATTTT. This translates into CASSTTSAYTDTQYF.

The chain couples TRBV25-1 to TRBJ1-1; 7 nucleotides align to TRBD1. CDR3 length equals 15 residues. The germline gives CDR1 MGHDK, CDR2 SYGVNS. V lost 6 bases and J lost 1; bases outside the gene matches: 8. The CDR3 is CASRRQGGGNTEAFF. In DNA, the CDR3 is TGTGCCAGCAGACGACAGGGTGGTGGGAACACTGAAGCTTTCTTT.

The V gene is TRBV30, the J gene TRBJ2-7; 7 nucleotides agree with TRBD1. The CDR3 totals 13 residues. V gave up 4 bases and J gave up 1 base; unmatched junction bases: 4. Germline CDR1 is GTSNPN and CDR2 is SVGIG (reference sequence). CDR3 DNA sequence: TGTGCCTGGACCCGGGACAGATCCTACGAGCAGTACTTC. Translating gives CAWTRDRSYEQYF.

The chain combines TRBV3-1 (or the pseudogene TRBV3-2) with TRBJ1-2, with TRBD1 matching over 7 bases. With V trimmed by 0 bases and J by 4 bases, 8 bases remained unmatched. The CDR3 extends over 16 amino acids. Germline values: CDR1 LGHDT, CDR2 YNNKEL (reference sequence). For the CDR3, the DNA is TGTGCCAGCAGCCAAGATCCCCGACAGGGAAGCTATGGCTACACCTTC. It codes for CASSQDPRQGSYGYTF.